A selection of T cell receptor beta chains follows, all from one sample in a study of blood T cells in healthy people across ages. TCRdb re-derived calls from the 5' RACE reads in MiXCR, one entry per CDR3 protein. The sample comprises about 720,000 distinct CDR3 sequences, about 20% of which are singletons, and 22% rests with the top ten. Sequencing was performed on blood. These receptors were obtained from a man aged 65-85 years in good health. The CDR3 runs from the conserved cysteine through the conserved F or W. The D gene is left open where the match is weak. Rows may omit the clone size; those that give it use once, few, many or a size class.

V	D	length	size	J	CDR3	DNA
TRBV28	NA	11	few	TRBJ2-1	CASSWGREQFF	TGTGCCAGCTCTTGGGGCCGTGAGCAGTTCTTC
TRBV2	NA	15	NA	TRBJ2-7	CASSEEGGSSYEQYF	TGTGCCAGCAGTGAAGAAGGAGGGAGCTCCTACGAGCAGTACTTC
TRBV30	NA	15	many	TRBJ1-2	CAYEHDGGPLYGYTF	TGTGCCTATGAGCACGATGGGGGACCTCTCTATGGCTACACCTTC
TRBV28	NA	14	few	TRBJ2-2	CANSFTRNTGELFF	TGTGCCAACAGTTTTACACGGAACACCGGGGAGCTGTTTTTT
TRBV29-1	NA	12	few	TRBJ1-1	CSVEVIGTEAFF	TGCAGCGTTGAAGTAATTGGCACTGAAGCTTTCTTT
TRBV20-1	TRBD2	14	few	TRBJ2-3	CSARTSGKADTQYF	TGCAGTGCTCGGACTAGCGGGAAGGCAGATACGCAGTATTTT
TRBV29-1	NA	14	NA	TRBJ2-5	CSVETGSSGETQYF	TGCAGCGTTGAAACAGGGTCGAGTGGTGAGACCCAGTACTTC
TRBV29-1	NA	13	few	TRBJ2-1	CSVEGGLSFGQFF	TGCAGCGTTGAAGGGGGCCTCAGTTTTGGACAGTTCTTC
TRBV7-7	TRBD2	17	NA	TRBJ2-2	CASSPRSGTSSSGELFF	TGTGCCAGCAGCCCAAGATCCGGGACTAGCTCTAGCGGGGAGCTGTTTTTT
TRBV20-1	TRBD2	15	NA	TRBJ2-3	CSAELLAGLTDTQYF	TGCAGTGCTGAACTACTAGCGGGGCTCACAGATACGCAGTATTTT
TRBV12-3/TRBV12-4	NA	14	NA	TRBJ1-2	CASSLAEVFRGYTF	TGTGCCAGCAGTTTAGCGGAGGTTTTTCGTGGCTACACCTTC
TRBV5-1	NA	14	NA	TRBJ1-2	CASSLLAENYGYTF	TGCGCCAGCAGCTTGTTGGCGGAGAACTATGGCTACACCTTC
TRBV5-1	TRBD1	14	few	TRBJ1-5	CASSETGGGQPQHF	TGCGCCAGCAGCGAAACAGGGGGCGGTCAGCCCCAGCATTTT
TRBV7-9	NA	13	NA	TRBJ1-6	CASSLDGVSPLHF	TGTGCCAGCAGCTTAGATGGGGTTTCACCCCTCCACTTT
TRBV20-1	TRBD1	14	NA	TRBJ1-2	CSAVGTGGNYGYTF	TGCAGTGCTGTTGGGACAGGCGGAAACTATGGCTACACCTTC
TRBV25-1	NA	16	few	TRBJ2-3	CASSPVSVGLTDTQYF	TGTGCCAGCAGTCCCGTAAGCGTCGGTCTCACAGATACGCAGTATTTT
TRBV28	NA	13	many	TRBJ2-6	CASSWSGANVLTF	TGTGCCAGCAGTTGGAGTGGGGCCAACGTCCTGACTTTC
TRBV2	NA	12	NA	TRBJ2-1	CASSADYNEQFF	TGTGCCAGCAGCGCGGACTACAATGAGCAGTTCTTC
TRBV19	NA	15	NA	TRBJ1-2	CASSIVRDPNYGYTF	TGTGCCAGTAGTATTGTTAGGGACCCTAACTATGGCTACACCTTC
TRBV19	NA	13	few	TRBJ1-1	CASRDMRETEAFF	TGTGCCAGTAGGGATATGAGAGAGACTGAAGCTTTCTTT
TRBV11-3	NA	14	few	TRBJ2-3	CASTHGPSTDTQYF	TGTGCCAGCACCCATGGGCCCAGCACAGATACGCAGTATTTT
TRBV12-3/TRBV12-4	TRBD1	15	NA	TRBJ2-7	CASRKSRTGVYEQYF	TGTGCCAGCAGGAAATCCAGGACAGGGGTGTACGAGCAGTACTTC
TRBV7-9	NA	14	NA	TRBJ1-4	CASSVLLAHEKLFF	TGTGCCAGCAGCGTTCTCTTGGCGCATGAAAAACTGTTTTTT
TRBV19	NA	15	NA	TRBJ2-3	CASSIRLTSTDTQYF	TGTGCCAGTAGTATACGACTAACCAGCACAGATACGCAGTATTTT
TRBV27	TRBD1	13	NA	TRBJ1-1	CASSWATGGLAFF	TGTGCCAGCAGTTGGGCGACAGGGGGATTGGCTTTCTTT
TRBV10-3	NA	14	NA	TRBJ2-3	CAISAKEQTDTQYF	TGTGCCATCAGTGCTAAAGAGCAAACAGATACGCAGTATTTT
TRBV29-1	NA	14	many	TRBJ2-7	CSVEVSGRPYEQYF	TGCAGCGTTGAAGTCTCTGGCAGGCCCTACGAGCAGTACTTC
TRBV19	NA	14	NA	TRBJ1-1	CASSGGLLNTEAFF	TGTGCCAGTAGTGGGGGACTATTGAACACTGAAGCTTTCTTT
TRBV12-3/TRBV12-4	TRBD1	16	few	TRBJ1-5	CASRSGGEDSNQPQHF	TGTGCCAGCAGGTCAGGGGGCGAGGATAGCAATCAGCCCCAGCATTTT
TRBV5-6	NA	13	few	TRBJ2-7	CASSFPGDFEQYF	TGTGCCAGCAGCTTCCCAGGGGATTTCGAGCAGTACTTC
TRBV24-1	NA	17	NA	TRBJ2-3	CATSDLAQTPGEDTQYF	TGTGCCACCAGTGATTTGGCGCAGACTCCCGGAGAAGATACGCAGTATTTT
TRBV6-5	TRBD1	11	few	TRBJ2-7	CASGQGNEQYF	TGTGCCAGCGGACAGGGTAACGAGCAGTACTTC
TRBV5-1	TRBD1	15	NA	TRBJ2-5	CVSSPQGGVEETQYF	TGCGTCAGCAGCCCCCAAGGGGGCGTGGAGGAGACCCAGTACTTC
TRBV20-1	NA	15	few	TRBJ1-1	CSARVDRRMNTEAFF	TGCAGTGCTAGAGTGGACAGACGGATGAACACTGAAGCTTTCTTT
TRBV12-3/TRBV12-4	NA	15	many	TRBJ2-1	CASSFWGGHYNEQFF	TGTGCCAGCAGTTTTTGGGGGGGCCACTACAATGAGCAGTTCTTC
TRBV28	TRBD1	19	few	TRBJ1-6	CASRSDRGSRRAYNSPLHF	TGTGCCAGCAGAAGCGACAGGGGGAGTCGGCGTGCCTATAATTCACCCCTCCACTTT
TRBV5-1	NA	15	few	TRBJ1-3	CASSLEGVSGNTIYF	TGCGCCAGCAGCCTGGAGGGGGTCTCTGGAAACACCATATATTTT
TRBV19	TRBD1	15	few	TRBJ2-3	CASSMGTGETDTQYF	TGTGCCAGTAGTATGGGGACAGGGGAAACAGATACGCAGTACTTT
TRBV20-1	NA	14	NA	TRBJ1-1	CSARERGVNTEAFF	TGCAGTGCTAGAGAGAGGGGGGTGAACACTGAAGCTTTCTTT
TRBV10-3	NA	14	NA	TRBJ2-3	CAISESMGADTQYF	TGTGCCATCAGTGAGTCGATGGGGGCAGATACGCAGTATTTT